These 32 T cell receptor beta chains came from one sample sequenced in a study of blood T cell repertoires in COVID-19. The method was immunoSEQ multiplex PCR; TCRdb's version includes in-frame clones alone and lacks a portion of them. The sample carries over 110,000 clones, 84% recorded once. The specimen was PBMCs or T cells enriched from blood (not recorded which). Receptors originate from a middle-aged man in a cohort exposed to, infected with or recovered from COVID-19 (not recorded which).

This clone showed up just once. The chain has TRBV7-2 and TRBJ1-4; 9 positions match TRBD1. Trimming took 5 bases from V and 0 from J; bases not matched to a gene: 4. Germline CDR1 SGHTA, CDR2 FQGNSA. The CDR3 spans 16 residues. This chain's CDR3 is CASSRWTGATNEKLFF. The DNA for the CDR3 is TGTGCCAGCAGCCGCTGGACAGGGGCAACTAATGAAAAACTGTTTTTT.

The chain combines TRBV19 with TRBJ1-5; 9 positions agree with TRBD1. The CDR3 is 16 amino acids. CDR1 and CDR2 from the germline V gene are LNHDA and SQIVND (reference sequence). J was trimmed by 6 bases and V by 4 bases; bases with no gene match: 10. The CDR3 reads CASSTRQDRGLQPQHF. DNA for the CDR3: TGTGCCAGTAGTACCCGCCAGGACAGGGGACTTCAGCCCCAGCATTTT.

V usage is TRBV25-1 and J usage is TRBJ2-7; no firm D call. The CDR3 covers 12 residues. Germline lookup yields CDR1 MGHDK and CDR2 SYGVNS. V was shortened by 3 bases and J by 4 bases, with 7 bases between the two germline ends. CDR3 region: CASSDQRYEQYF. DNA of the CDR3: TGTGCCAGCAGTGACCAGAGGTACGAGCAGTACTTC.

The chain is built from TRBV19 and TRBJ1-5; a weak D match, TRBD1 (6 bases). The germline V and J ends were trimmed by 3 bases and 0 bases, with 15 bases remaining between them. The CDR3 sequence is 17 residues long. Germline lookup yields CDR1 LNHDA and CDR2 SQIVND (reference sequence). CDR3: CASSIRGGGNSNQPQHF. The CDR3 DNA follows: TGTGCCAGTAGTATTCGGGGAGGGGGGAATAGCAATCAGCCCCAGCATTTT.

The V call is TRBV6-1, the J call TRBJ1-1, with a possible D match to TRBD1 (6 bases). The CDR3 is 14 amino acids. Germline V gene lookup returns CDR1 MNHNS and CDR2 SASEGT. The V and J ends lost 3 bases and 1 base respectively, with 9 bases between them. The CDR3 bases are TGTGCCAGCAGTGAGCAGGGGACGAACACTGAAGCTTTCTTT. This sequence encodes CASSEQGTNTEAFF.

The chain uses TRBV6-5 and TRBJ1-1, with D possibly TRBD1 on 5 matching bases. Germline CDR1 is MNHEY and CDR2 is SVGAGI. The CDR3 totals 13 residues. V was cut by 7 bases and J by 3 bases, with 12 bases left in between. CDR3 DNA: TGTGCCAGCACCTCGGACATTTACACTGAAGCTTTCTTT. This gives the protein CASTSDIYTEAFF.

This chain links TRBV14 with TRBJ2-5; no reliable D call. CDR1 SGHDN and CDR2 FVKESK come from the germline V gene. This CDR3 has 16 residues. V was pared by 1 base and J by 0 bases, with 12 bases between. CDR3 coding DNA: TGTGCCAGCAGCCAAGTTCCCAGGTTCAACCAAGAGACCCAGTACTTC. As protein: CASSQVPRFNQETQYF.

This sequence joins TRBV18 and TRBJ1-5; no clear D. The CDR3 sequence is 14 residues long. V gave up 3 bases and J gave up 4 bases, with 10 bases separating them. Germline V lookup: CDR1 KGHSH, CDR2 LQKENI. CDR3 sequence reads: CASSPNSANQPQHF. The DNA for the CDR3 is TGTGCCAGCTCACCGAATTCTGCGAATCAGCCCCAGCATTTT.

V and J are TRBV7-2 and TRBJ1-6; 7 bases map to TRBD1. Unmatched junction bases numbered 4, after V lost 1 base and J lost 7 bases. The CDR3 loop spans 15 amino acids. Germline CDR1 SGHTA, CDR2 FQGNSA. As DNA, the CDR3 is TGTGCCAGCAGCTTAGTAGGGGGCGTGAATTCACCCCTCCACTTT. It yields the protein CASSLVGGVNSPLHF.

CDR3 DNA sequence: TGTGCCACCATCGGGACTAGCGGGAGTCAACACAATGAGCAGTTCTTC. Translating it yields CATIGTSGSQHNEQFF. V is TRBV27 and J is TRBJ2-1; TRBD2 matches at 14 bases. Germline V lookup: CDR1 MNHEY, CDR2 SMNVEV (reference sequence). V gave up 10 bases and J gave up 5 bases; unmatched junction bases: 10. This CDR3 spans 16 amino acids.

As concerns this clone: The junction and the germline gene differ at one end; a read error may be behind it. The chain's CDR3 is CSVEGARTEAFF. CDR3 in DNA: TGCAGCGTAGAAGGAGCGCGAACTGAAGCTTTCTTT. This chain connects TRBV29-1 to TRBJ1-1, with no clear D. This CDR3 region has 12 residues. The germline CDR1 and CDR2 sequences are SQVTM and ANQGSEA.

The V call is TRBV27, the J call TRBJ1-5; 7 positions match TRBD1. The CDR3 has 14 amino acids. Germline V gene sequence: CDR1 MNHEY, CDR2 SMNVEV (reference sequence). V was pared by 6 bases and J by 7 bases, with 9 bases of the junction left unmatched. The CDR3 DNA is TGTGCCAGCAGAATAGGGGGCGCGGGGCAGCCCCAGCATTTT. Protein sequence: CASRIGGAGQPQHF.

The chain couples TRBV7-9 to TRBJ2-3, with D perhaps TRBD2 (6 bases). There are 12 residues in the CDR3. Per the germline V gene, CDR1 is SEHNR and CDR2 is FQNEAQ (reference sequence). The CDR3 here is CAESGRPDTQYF. CDR3 sequence (DNA): TGTGCGGAGAGCGGGCGCCCAGATACGCAGTATTTT. The whole variable domain, filled in from reference TRBV7-9 and TRBJ2-3, reads DTGVSQNPRHKITKRGQNVTFRCDPISEHNRLYWYRQTLGQGPEFLTYFQNEAQLEKSRLLSDRFSAERPKGSFSTLEIQRTEQGDSAMYLCAESGRPDTQYFGPGTRLTVL.

The rearrangement uses TRBV7-3 and TRBJ2-7; unclear D gene. The V end was cut by 1 base, the J end by 2 bases, with 9 bases between. CDR1 is SGHTA, CDR2 FQGTGA, per germline. The CDR3 contains 14 residues. In DNA, the CDR3 is TGTGCCAGCAGCTTAAGTGGCCTCACCTACGAGCAGTACTTC. Translating it yields CASSLSGLTYEQYF. The whole variable domain, filled in from reference TRBV7-3 and TRBJ2-7, reads GAGVSQTPSNKVTEKGKYVELRCDPISGHTALYWYRQSLGQGPEFLIYFQGTGAADDSGLPNDRFFAVRPEGSVSTLKIQRTERGDSAVYLCASSLSGLTYEQYFGPGTRLTVT.

The rearrangement joins TRBV7-8 to TRBJ2-5, with D possibly being TRBD1 (6 bases). Trimming shortened V by 1 base and J by 5 bases, and 14 bases separated the two germline ends. CDR1 SGHVS and CDR2 FQNEAQ come from the germline V gene. This CDR3 spans 15 amino acids. The CDR3 here is CASSLVQGLYETQYF. Written as DNA, the CDR3 is TGTGCCAGCAGCTTAGTACAGGGTTTGTATGAGACCCAGTACTTC.

The rearrangement links TRBV29-1 to TRBJ2-3; D perhaps matches TRBD2 (5 bases). Trimming removed 4 bases at V and 5 bases at J, with 16 bases between. The germline V gene has CDR1 SQVTM and CDR2 ANQGSEA. CDR3 size: 14 residues. The CDR3 DNA reads as TGCAGCGTTGTTTGGCTAGCCCTCGGAGATACGCAGTATTTT. Translation gives CSVVWLALGDTQYF.

Only one count was recorded for this clone. The J gene is TRBJ2-2, the V gene TRBV24-1, with 12 bases fitting TRBD2. Per germline, CDR1 KGHDR and CDR2 SFDVKD. With V trimmed by 0 bases and J by 3 bases, 1 base remained unmatched. This CDR3 spans 17 amino acids. CDR3 residues: CATSDLGLAGHTGELFF. Here the CDR3 DNA reads TGTGCCACCAGTGATTTGGGACTAGCGGGACACACCGGGGAGCTGTTTTTT.

V is TRBV4-1 and J is TRBJ1-1, with TRBD1 as a possible D gene (5 bases). The CDR3 consists of 14 residues. V was pared by 5 bases and J by 0 bases, with 10 bases between. Germline V gene sequence: CDR1 MGHRA, CDR2 YSYEKL. The CDR3 region is CASSRVGVNTEAFF. In nucleotides, the CDR3 is TGCGCCAGCAGCAGGGTAGGGGTGAACACTGAAGCTTTCTTT.

The DNA for the CDR3 is TGTGCCAGCAGCTTATCAGAGGACACTGAAGCTTTCTTT. Encoded protein: CASSLSEDTEAFF. The chain employs TRBV13 and TRBJ1-1; D ambiguous. Trimming cost V 2 bases and J 3 bases, with 7 bases left between them. This CDR3 is 13 amino acids long. The germline CDR1 and CDR2 sequences are PRHDT and FYEKMQ (reference sequence).

The chain combines TRBV27 with TRBJ2-1, with D unclear. Germline V gene lookup returns CDR1 MNHEY and CDR2 SMNVEV (reference sequence). Deletions cut 4 bases from V and 3 bases from J, with 7 bases between. The CDR3 consists of 13 residues. CDR3 amino acids: CASSSRDYNEQFF. CDR3 coding DNA: TGTGCCAGCAGTTCACGCGACTACAATGAGCAGTTCTTC.

CDR3 in amino acids: CASSLDRRGIQYF. The CDR3 nucleotides read TGTGCCAGCAGTCTGGACAGGAGGGGCATTCAGTACTTC. V and J are TRBV12-3 or TRBV12-4 and TRBJ2-4, with a weak D call TRBD1 (7 bases). This CDR3 spans 13 amino acids. Trimming removed 5 bases at V and 9 bases at J, with 14 bases between.

This clone was seen only once. CDR3 DNA: TGTGCCAGCACGCCCGGGGAGCGGGTCTACAATGAGCAGTTCTTC. Protein sequence: CASTPGERVYNEQFF. The rearrangement joins TRBV6-5 to TRBJ2-1; D might be TRBD2 (6 bases). V dropped 7 bases and J dropped 3 bases, with 16 bases sitting between them. Germline CDR1 MNHEY, CDR2 SVGAGI. There are 15 residues in the CDR3.

V is TRBV3-1 (or the pseudogene TRBV3-2) and J is TRBJ2-2; tentatively, D is TRBD1 (6 bases). CDR3 size: 15 residues. Trimming cost V 10 bases and J 1 base, with 16 bases left between them. CDR1 is LGHDT and CDR2 is YNNKEL in the germline V gene (reference sequence). CDR3 amino acids: CATSWRGGNTGELFF. The CDR3 bases are TGTGCCACCTCTTGGAGAGGGGGGAACACCGGGGAGCTGTTTTTT.

Remarks on this clone: Other DNA sequences of this sample code for an identical CDR3. CDR3 sequence: CASSLAPAYEQYF. The CDR3 nucleotides are TGTGCCAGCAGCTTAGCCCCAGCCTACGAGCAGTACTTC. The V call is TRBV11-1, the J call TRBJ2-7; D unresolved. This CDR3 contains 13 residues. CDR1 SGHAT and CDR2 FQDESV come from the germline V gene (reference sequence). V was cut by 0 bases and J by 2 bases, with 5 bases left in between.

This chain uses TRBV6-5 with TRBJ1-1, with 7 bases matching TRBD1. Losses at the gene ends were 7 bases for V and 1 base for J; bases not matched to a gene: 6. The CDR3 length is 14 residues. Germline CDR1 reads MNHEY; CDR2 reads SVGAGI. The CDR3 sequence: CASTPRGQNTEAFF. The CDR3 bases are TGTGCCAGCACCCCGAGGGGGCAGAACACTGAAGCTTTCTTT.

The J gene is TRBJ2-3, the V gene TRBV25-1; 11 nucleotides align to TRBD2. This CDR3 contains 16 residues. Germline values: CDR1 MGHDK, CDR2 SYGVNS. Losses at the gene ends were 4 bases for V and 5 bases for J; bases not matched to a gene: 8. The chain's CDR3 is CASSALLAGAEDTQYF. The CDR3 DNA is TGTGCCAGCAGTGCCCTACTAGCGGGGGCAGAAGATACGCAGTATTTT.

V is TRBV3-1 (or the pseudogene TRBV3-2) and J is TRBJ1-3; the D gene is possibly TRBD1 (5 bases). Germline V gene lookup returns CDR1 LGHDT and CDR2 YNNKEL (reference sequence). The CDR3 extends over 17 amino acids. Trimming removed 0 bases from V and 4 bases from J, with 16 bases in between. The CDR3 protein is CASSQDYQGLAGNTIYF. CDR3 in DNA: TGTGCCAGCAGCCAAGATTACCAGGGTCTTGCCGGAAACACCATATATTTT.

The V call is TRBV9, the J call TRBJ2-1, with TRBD2 matching over 7 bases. Germline CDR1 is SGDLS and CDR2 is YYNGEE. With V trimmed by 3 bases and J by 4 bases, 4 bases remained unmatched. The CDR3 consists of 14 residues. The CDR3 here is CASSALADYNEQFF. CDR3 DNA: TGTGCCAGCAGCGCGCTAGCGGATTACAATGAGCAGTTCTTC.

This clone was detected only a few times. The chain is built from TRBV6-5 and TRBJ2-5; D is possibly TRBD1 (5 bases). CDR1 is MNHEY, CDR2 SVGAGI, per germline. The CDR3 totals 15 residues. V lost 6 bases to trimming and J lost 1 base, with 15 bases between them. CDR3 protein: CASSRRGHVQETQYF. Written as DNA, the CDR3 is TGTGCCAGCAGCAGACGCGGACACGTCCAAGAGACCCAGTACTTC.

The chain uses TRBV27 and TRBJ2-3; possibly TRBD1 for D (6 bases). Trimming shortened V by 6 bases and J by 2 bases, and 12 bases separated the two germline ends. The length of the CDR3 is 14 residues. CDR1 is MNHEY, CDR2 SMNVEV, per germline (reference sequence). This chain's CDR3 is CASRQGRNTDTQYF. The CDR3 DNA is TGTGCCAGCAGACAGGGAAGAAACACAGATACGCAGTATTTT.

The rearrangement links TRBV5-1 to TRBJ2-3; TRBD1 aligns across 8 bases. This CDR3 has 17 residues. Germline lookup yields CDR1 SGHRS and CDR2 YFSETQ. The trim removed 0 bases at V and 2 bases at J, leaving 8 bases unmatched. CDR3 DNA: TGCGCCAGCAGCTTGGTGCAGGGGGCGAACCCCACAGATACGCAGTATTTT. It translates to CASSLVQGANPTDTQYF.

This rearrangement joins TRBV7-6 to TRBJ1-6; 8 bases fit TRBD1. Losses at the gene ends were 4 bases for V and 10 bases for J; bases not matched to a gene: 6. This CDR3 is built from 14 residues. CDR1 and CDR2 (germline): SGHVS, FNYEAQ. CDR3 sequence: CASSSQGAESPLHF. The CDR3 DNA reads as TGTGCCAGCAGCTCCCAGGGGGCGGAATCACCCCTCCACTTT.